A single sample is the source of the 13 T cell receptor beta chains below, sequenced in a study of blood T cell repertoires in COVID-19. The method was immunoSEQ multiplex PCR; TCRdb's version includes in-frame clones alone and lacks a portion of them. Seen here are 250,000 to 350,000 clones, about 81% observed once, and the top ten hold about 1.5%. Sequenced sample: peripheral blood. These TCRs come from a human donor with COVID-19, enrolled during active disease. The donor label of this sample is uncertain.

This clone was picked up one time. The chain has TRBV4-3 and TRBJ2-1; 10 positions agree with TRBD2. Germline CDR1 and CDR2: LGHNA and YSLEER. The CDR3 extends over 17 amino acids. Trimming took 1 base from V and 6 from J; bases not matched to a gene: 9. The CDR3 sequence is CASSQGASGGPTNEQFF. The CDR3 DNA sequence: TGCGCCAGCAGCCAAGGGGCTAGCGGGGGACCCACCAATGAGCAGTTCTTC.

This chain links TRBV30 with TRBJ2-3; D may be TRBD1 (5 bases). There are 14 residues in the CDR3. Germline V gene sequence: CDR1 GTSNPN, CDR2 SVGIG (reference sequence). With 0 bases removed from V and 1 base from J, the gap between germline ends came to 8 bases. CDR3 residues: CAWSVSRGTDTQYF. The CDR3 region has the DNA TGTGCCTGGAGTGTTTCCAGGGGCACAGATACGCAGTATTTT.

Notes on this clone: One base away lies a much larger clone, so this may be a sequencing read error. Within the sample, other DNA sequences also encode this same CDR3. The gene calls are TRBV11-3 and TRBJ1-1; D call uncertain. Germline lookup yields CDR1 SGHNT and CDR2 YENEEA. This CDR3 has 13 amino acids. The germline V and J ends were trimmed by 3 bases and 1 base, with 6 bases remaining between them. The CDR3 spells CASSFGGNTEAFF. The CDR3 coding sequence is TGTGCCAGCAGCTTCGGTGGGAACACTGAAGCTTTCTTT.

J is TRBJ2-5 and V is TRBV18; 7 bases map to TRBD1. The V gene's germline CDR1 is KGHSH and CDR2 LQKENI. CDR3 length: 16 residues. J was trimmed by 4 bases and V by 3 bases; bases with no gene match: 11. The CDR3 sequence: CASSPDRGLRGETQYF. As DNA, the CDR3 is TGTGCCAGCTCACCGGATAGGGGGCTTAGAGGAGAGACCCAGTACTTC.

This sequence joins TRBV6-5 and TRBJ1-1; D is unresolved. V gave up 8 bases and J gave up 0 bases, with 10 bases separating them. CDR1 and CDR2 from the germline V gene are MNHEY and SVGAGI. The CDR3 sequence is 13 residues long. This CDR3 is CASRLKLNTEAFF. In nucleotides, the CDR3 is TGTGCCAGCCGACTTAAGTTGAACACTGAAGCTTTCTTT.

The rearrangement uses TRBV2 and TRBJ2-1; D possibly corresponds to TRBD1 (6 bases). CDR1 is SNHLY and CDR2 is FYNNEI in the germline V gene. V dropped 4 bases and J dropped 10 bases, with 14 bases sitting between them. The CDR3 contains 13 residues. CDR3 nucleotides: TGTGCCAGCAGTGGGGGCGCGAGGGGGGAGCAGTTCTTC. Translated: CASSGGARGEQFF.

The chain's CDR3 is CSATFKNIQYF. The DNA of the CDR3 is TGCAGTGCTACCTTCAAAAACATTCAGTACTTC. The rearrangement uses TRBV20-1 and TRBJ2-4; D ambiguous. Trimming removed 4 bases from V and 3 bases from J, with 4 bases in between. Germline CDR1 DFQATT, CDR2 SNEGSKA (reference sequence). The CDR3 extends over 11 amino acids.

This rearrangement joins TRBV9 to TRBJ2-1; D gene uncertain. The CDR3 totals 15 residues. In germline, CDR1 is SGDLS, CDR2 YYNGEE. V gave up 0 bases and J gave up 0 bases, with 7 bases separating them. In DNA form, the CDR3 reads TGTGCCAGCAGCGTAGGAGCGAGCTCCTACAATGAGCAGTTCTTC. This sequence encodes CASSVGASSYNEQFF.

The chain has TRBV28 and TRBJ1-5, with a weak D call TRBD1 (6 bases). Between the trimmed V and J ends, which lost 5 bases and 1 base, there was a span of 15 bases. This CDR3 has 16 residues. CDR1 and CDR2 (germline): MDHEN, SYDVKM. The CDR3 is CASSSRRTASNQPQHF. In DNA form, the CDR3 reads TGTGCCAGCAGTAGCCGACGGACAGCGAGCAATCAGCCCCAGCATTTT. The full variable domain, with the rest looked up from reference TRBV28 and TRBJ1-5, is DVKVTQSSRYLVKRTGEKVFLECVQDMDHENMFWYRQDPGLGLRLIYFSYDVKMKEKGDIPEGYSVSREKKERFSLILESASTNQTSMYLCASSSRRTASNQPQHFGDGTRLSIL.

This rearrangement joins TRBV5-1 to TRBJ2-1; 8 bases are a match to TRBD2. This CDR3 has 16 amino acids. Germline CDR1 SGHRS, CDR2 YFSETQ. The J segment lost 8 bases and the V segment lost 4 bases, leaving 14 bases of the junction unmatched. The CDR3 DNA follows: TGCGCCAGCAGCCAAGAGACCGGGACTAGGCGCTATGAGCAGTTCTTC. It codes for CASSQETGTRRYEQFF. The variable domain in full, with the rest retrieved from reference TRBV5-1 and TRBJ2-1, is KAGVTQTPRYLIKTRGQQVTLSCSPISGHRSVSWYQQTPGQGLQFLFEYFSETQRNKGNFPGRFSGRQFSNSRSEMNVSTLELGDSALYLCASSQETGTRRYEQFFGPGTRLTVL.

This chain connects TRBV28 to TRBJ2-2; D is perhaps TRBD1 (6 bases). Germline CDR1 and CDR2: MDHEN and SYDVKM. The CDR3 sequence is 15 residues long. V lost 2 bases, J lost 10 bases, and 17 bases lay in between. CDR3: CASSLPLGGSEELFF. Here the CDR3 DNA reads TGTGCCAGCAGTTTACCTTTAGGGGGTTCTGAGGAGCTGTTTTTT. The full variable domain, its missing parts supplied by reference TRBV28 and TRBJ2-2, is DVKVTQSSRYLVKRTGEKVFLECVQDMDHENMFWYRQDPGLGLRLIYFSYDVKMKEKGDIPEGYSVSREKKERFSLILESASTNQTSMYLCASSLPLGGSEELFFGEGSRLTVL.

V and J are TRBV24-1 and TRBJ2-5, with TRBD1 matching over 10 bases. There are 16 residues in the CDR3. CDR1 and CDR2 (germline): KGHDR, SFDVKD. Trimming removed 6 bases from V and 4 bases from J; junction bases left unmatched: 10. The CDR3 sequence: CATSTQVTGGGETQYF. The CDR3 bases are TGTGCCACCAGTACCCAAGTGACAGGGGGCGGAGAGACCCAGTACTTC.

This chain connects TRBV7-3 to TRBJ1-2, with a possible D match to TRBD1 (6 bases). This CDR3 is built from 13 residues. CDR1 SGHTA and CDR2 FQGTGA come from the germline V gene. The V gene lost 5 bases and the J gene lost 5 bases, with 12 bases spanning the gap. The chain's CDR3 is CASSGDTGYGYTF. In nucleotides, the CDR3 is TGTGCCAGCAGCGGGGACACGGGATATGGCTACACCTTC. The entire variable domain, with the rest obtained from reference TRBV7-3 and TRBJ1-2, is as follows: GAGVSQTPSNKVTEKGKYVELRCDPISGHTALYWYRQSLGQGPEFLIYFQGTGAADDSGLPNDRFFAVRPEGSVSTLKIQRTERGDSAVYLCASSGDTGYGYTFGSGTRLTVV.